The present entry profiles one T cell receptor (beta chain) with its context. Its antigen is as yet unknown. The data originate from a study of cytomegalovirus exposure and HLA in healthy donors. Looking at the study overall: The same platform was used for the roughly 120 validation repertoires as for the 666 first-cohort repertoires, as reported in a later analysis. Study-wide findings and caveats: There were a few CMV-associated chains whose specificity for CMV antigens was confirmed in vitro. In the 95 to 150 validation repertoires, about 94% of cluster scores exceeded 0, per a later analysis. There were over 150 TCR beta chains listed as cytomegalovirus-associated.

There are 14 residues in the CDR3. The V gene lost 3 bases and the J gene lost 5 bases, with 10 bases spanning the gap. Germline CDR1 LGHNA, CDR2 YSLEER. Only in-frame clones appear in the TCRdb table, and some are missing; sequencing was by immunoSEQ multiplex PCR. The sample holds over 85,000 clones, about 94% seen once. V is TRBV4-3 and J is TRBJ2-2; tentatively, D is TRBD2 (5 bases). The sequence derives from a woman in her thirties in good health and CMV-seropositive. Sequences were obtained from PBMCs. CDR3 region: CASSHNPGTGELFF. CDR3 nucleotides: TGCGCCAGCAGCCACAACCCGGGGACCGGGGAGCTGTTTTTT.